This is a list of T cell receptor beta chains from one sample in a study of response to subunit inactivated influenza vaccine. From the RT-PCR reads, TCRdb called clonotypes with MiXCR, one entry per CDR3 protein. This table has 500,000 to 750,000 distinct CDR3 sequences, 14% appearing once. This sample comprised PBMCs from blood, obtained 11 to 12 days after vaccination. Receptors originate from a man in his fifties or sixties who received an inactivated influenza vaccine. CDR3s include the opening cysteine and the closing phenylalanine or tryptophan. D genes are given only for firm matches. Clone size is stated in some rows and not others, as once, few, many or a class when expanded.

V: TRBV7-9
size: few
J: TRBJ2-2
D: NA
CDR3: CASLAFTGELFF
DNA: TGTGCCAGCTTGGCGTTCACCGGGGAGCTGTTTTTT

V: TRBV7-2
size: many
J: TRBJ1-6
D: NA
CDR3: CASSLGGLNSPLHF
DNA: TGTGCCAGCAGCCTAGGGGGACTGAATTCACCCCTCCACTTT

V: TRBV12-3/TRBV12-4
size: NA
J: TRBJ2-5
D: NA
CDR3: CASSSHGETQYF
DNA: TGTGCCAGCAGCTCCCACGGGGAGACCCAGTACTTC

V: TRBV28
size: few
J: TRBJ2-3
D: TRBD2
CDR3: CASGPGGGVPDTQYF
DNA: TGTGCCAGCGGACCCGGGGGAGGGGTCCCCGATACGCAGTATTTT

V: TRBV4-2
size: few
J: TRBJ2-3
D: NA
CDR3: CASSQDQISTDTQYF
DNA: TGTGCCAGCAGCCAAGACCAGATTAGCACAGATACGCAGTATTTT

V: TRBV18
size: NA
J: TRBJ2-7
D: TRBD1
CDR3: CASSPTGTGAGEQYF
DNA: TGTGCCAGCTCACCTACCGGGACAGGTGCCGGTGAGCAGTACTTC

V: TRBV5-1
size: few
J: TRBJ2-7
D: NA
CDR3: CASRVDSYEQYF
DNA: TGCGCCAGCAGAGTAGACAGCTACGAGCAGTACTTC

V: TRBV11-2
size: few
J: TRBJ2-5
D: TRBD1
CDR3: CASSPYPLTGGTETQYF
DNA: TGTGCCAGCAGCCCTTACCCCTTGACAGGGGGCACAGAGACCCAGTACTTC

V: TRBV27
size: few
J: TRBJ1-6
D: NA
CDR3: CASSIGQNADNSPLHF
DNA: TGTGCCAGCAGTATTGGACAAAATGCCGATAATTCACCCCTCCACTTT

V: TRBV5-1
size: NA
J: TRBJ2-3
D: TRBD2
CDR3: CASSLRTSGGSADTQYF
DNA: TGCGCCAGCAGCTTACGGACTAGCGGGGGCTCCGCAGATACGCAGTATTTT

V: TRBV2
size: NA
J: TRBJ2-3
D: TRBD2
CDR3: CASAGLLAETDTQYF
DNA: TGTGCCAGCGCAGGTTTACTAGCGGAGACAGATACGCAGTATTTT

V: TRBV7-6
size: many
J: TRBJ2-1
D: TRBD2
CDR3: CASSHGTSGLNEQFF
DNA: TGTGCCAGCAGCCACGGGACTAGCGGTCTAAATGAGCAGTTCTTC

V: TRBV6-2/TRBV6-3
size: NA
J: TRBJ2-7
D: NA
CDR3: CASSRAGRGEQYF
DNA: TGTGCCAGCAGCCGGGCAGGGAGAGGCGAGCAGTACTTC

V: TRBV7-2
size: NA
J: TRBJ1-1
D: TRBD1
CDR3: CASSITGGTNTEAFF
DNA: TGTGCCAGCAGCATTACAGGGGGAACTAACACTGAAGCTTTCTTT

V: TRBV6-1
size: NA
J: TRBJ2-3
D: TRBD2
CDR3: CASRGPSASGGYPTDTQYF
DNA: TGTGCCAGCAGGGGACCTTCGGCTAGCGGGGGGTACCCCACAGATACGCAGTATTTT

V: TRBV11-2
size: NA
J: TRBJ1-1
D: NA
CDR3: CASSSSWGPEAFF
DNA: TGTGCCAGCAGCTCCAGTTGGGGTCCGGAAGCTTTCTTT

V: TRBV5-1
size: NA
J: TRBJ2-3
D: NA
CDR3: CASSVRTPGRTSTDTQYF
DNA: TGCGCCAGCAGCGTTCGCACCCCGGGACGGACAAGCACAGATACGCAGTATTTT

V: TRBV28
size: few
J: TRBJ2-1
D: TRBD2
CDR3: CASRTSGGVNEQFF
DNA: TGTGCCAGCAGGACTAGCGGGGGGGTAAATGAGCAGTTCTTC

V: TRBV5-6
size: few
J: TRBJ1-2
D: TRBD1
CDR3: CASSLGQGRPVYGYTF
DNA: TGTGCCAGCAGCTTGGGACAGGGGAGACCAGTATATGGCTACACCTTC

V: TRBV28
size: few
J: TRBJ2-3
D: NA
CDR3: CASSILGILNGGTDTQYF
DNA: TGTGCCAGCAGCATACTAGGGATACTCAACGGGGGCACAGATACGCAGTATTTT

V: TRBV28
size: NA
J: TRBJ2-6
D: NA
CDR3: CASLLSGANVLTF
DNA: TGTGCCAGCCTGCTGTCTGGGGCCAACGTCCTGACTTTC

V: TRBV5-6
size: once
J: TRBJ2-3
D: NA
CDR3: CASRHRPDTQYF
DNA: TGTGCCAGCAGGCACCGCCCAGATACGCAGTATTTT

V: TRBV9
size: NA
J: TRBJ2-1
D: TRBD2
CDR3: CASSVEWRAGEQFF
DNA: TGTGCCAGCAGCGTAGAGTGGAGAGCGGGAGAGCAGTTCTTC

V: TRBV3-1
size: many
J: TRBJ1-5
D: TRBD1
CDR3: CASSQTGGNQPQHF
DNA: TGTGCCAGCAGTCAAACAGGGGGCAATCAGCCCCAGCATTTT

V: TRBV7-2
size: few
J: TRBJ2-7
D: TRBD2
CDR3: CARRYSGDYSYEQYF
DNA: TGTGCCAGGCGGTATAGCGGGGACTACTCCTACGAGCAGTACTTC

V: TRBV20-1
size: few
J: TRBJ2-7
D: NA
CDR3: CSARDRRTLYF
DNA: TGCAGTGCTAGAGACCGGAGGACACTGTACTTC

V: TRBV5-1
size: NA
J: TRBJ1-2
D: NA
CDR3: CASSRTGDHSPFYGYTF
DNA: TGCGCCAGCAGCAGAACCGGGGACCATTCTCCCTTTTATGGCTACACCTTC

V: TRBV24-1
size: few
J: TRBJ2-1
D: NA
CDR3: CATSDHRDLLNEQFF
DNA: TGTGCCACCAGTGATCACCGGGACCTCCTCAATGAGCAGTTCTTC

V: TRBV10-3
size: many
J: TRBJ2-1
D: TRBD2
CDR3: CAISEVAGGPYNEQFF
DNA: TGTGCCATCAGTGAAGTAGCGGGAGGTCCCTACAATGAGCAGTTCTTC

V: TRBV30
size: NA
J: TRBJ1-2
D: TRBD1
CDR3: CAWSRGRGNYGYTF
DNA: TGTGCCTGGTCCAGGGGGCGAGGAAACTATGGCTACACCTTC

V: TRBV3-1
size: many
J: TRBJ2-7
D: TRBD1
CDR3: CASSQDPTGTGGTYEQYF
DNA: TGTGCCAGCAGCCAAGATCCCACCGGGACAGGGGGTACCTACGAGCAGTACTTC

V: TRBV3-1
size: many
J: TRBJ2-1
D: NA
CDR3: CASSQDIWGNEQFF
DNA: TGTGCCAGCAGCCAAGATATTTGGGGCAATGAGCAGTTCTTC

V: TRBV29-1
size: NA
J: TRBJ1-2
D: NA
CDR3: CSVDRSNYGYTF
DNA: TGCAGCGTTGATCGGTCGAACTATGGCTACACCTTC

V: TRBV12-3/TRBV12-4
size: few
J: TRBJ2-5
D: TRBD2
CDR3: CASSGRTSGETQYF
DNA: TGTGCCAGCAGTGGCCGGACTAGCGGAGAGACCCAGTACTTC

V: TRBV2
size: NA
J: TRBJ2-2
D: NA
CDR3: CASRLQGWTGELFF
DNA: TGTGCCAGCAGGCTACAGGGTTGGACCGGGGAGCTGTTTTTT

V: TRBV28
size: NA
J: TRBJ2-7
D: NA
CDR3: CASSVLGAVPYEQYF
DNA: TGTGCCAGCAGCGTACTGGGAGCGGTCCCCTACGAGCAGTACTTC